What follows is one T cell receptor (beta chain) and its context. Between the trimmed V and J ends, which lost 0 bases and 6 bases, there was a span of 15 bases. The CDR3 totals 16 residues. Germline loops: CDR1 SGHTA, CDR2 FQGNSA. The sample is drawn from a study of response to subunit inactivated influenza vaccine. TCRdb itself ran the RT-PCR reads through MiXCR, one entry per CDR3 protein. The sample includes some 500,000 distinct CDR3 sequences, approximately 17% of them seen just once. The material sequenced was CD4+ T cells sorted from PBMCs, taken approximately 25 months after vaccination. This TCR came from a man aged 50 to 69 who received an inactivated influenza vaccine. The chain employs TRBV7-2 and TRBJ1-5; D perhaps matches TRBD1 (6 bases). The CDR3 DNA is TGTGCCAGCAGCTTAGCGCTAGCCGGGGGCGGTCAGCCCCAGCATTTT. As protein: CASSLALAGGGQPQHF.